Sequencing of this T cell receptor beta chain was carried out in a study of identical twins. Study-wide points: Conclusions rested on cross-sectional statistics rather than following the same donors. There were fewer insertions in abundant cord blood beta clonotypes, but memory repertoires showed no such pattern.

This clonotype was detected ten times or more. Its matching antigen is unknown. Everyone who gave samples was a healthy Caucasian. Per the germline V gene, CDR1 is DFQATT and CDR2 is SNEGSKA (reference sequence). CDR3 length equals 15 residues. V was clipped by 2 bases and J by 5 bases; unmatched bases: 12. TCRdb analysed the 5' RACE reads with MiXCR anew, one entry per CDR3 protein. The sample consists of approximately 230,000 distinct CDR3 sequences, 11% to 15% of them appearing once. The clonotype comes from a woman aged 18-29 years in good health. The rearrangement links TRBV20-1 to TRBJ2-7; 7 bases line up with TRBD1. Specimen: memory (CD45RO+) T cells sorted from blood. The CDR3 bases are TGCAGTGCTAGACAGACAGGGATTCGTCTTGACGAGCAGTACTTC. Amino acids: CSARQTGIRLDEQYF.